This T cell receptor beta chain is drawn from a study of T cell responses to AZD1222 COVID-19 vaccine. V was cut by 5 bases and J by 0 bases, with 4 bases left in between. The CDR3 totals 13 residues. The table came from immunoSEQ multiplex PCR; TCRdb's copy has only in-frame clones and leaves some out. The table has approximately 110,000 clones, 70% to 85% seen once. Sequences were derived from peripheral blood, sampled on day 0 of AZD1222 vaccination. The sequence was collected from an adult in good health. V usage is TRBV12-3 or TRBV12-4 and J usage is TRBJ2-2; D remains unclear. CDR3 coding DNA: TGTGCCAGCAGTCCTTCGAACACCGGGGAGCTGTTTTTT. Translation gives CASSPSNTGELFF.